The clone carrying this T cell receptor (beta chain) was seen a few times. Its antigen is unknown. DNA at 150 to 200 ng, 25,000 to 35,000 T cell genomes, went into sorted-subset replicate PCRs. The assay was immunoSEQ multiplex PCR, and TCRdb's table has in-frame clones only and misses some. In the table there are approximately 330,000 clones, around 79% of which are singletons. The sample originates from a study of shared clonotypes between healthy human individuals. Study-level background: The plates for each donor numbered three CD4 naive, three CD4 memory, two CD8 naive and one CD8 memory. Study-wide results and caveats: Memory subsets had estimated richness that was generally smaller than that of naive subsets. The authors expected sequencing depth to affect clonotype sharing among donors.

The length of the CDR3 is 12 residues. The germline gives CDR1 MNHEY, CDR2 SVGAGI. V was shortened by 10 bases and J by 0 bases, with 10 bases between the two germline ends. The TCR was taken from a man aged 25-45 years in good health. The sample consisted of memory CD4+ T cells sorted from blood. Specified subset: CD45RA-negative fraction. The chain couples TRBV6-5 to TRBJ2-7; no firm D call. CDR3 sequence: CAIPTVSYEQYF. CDR3 sequence (DNA): TGTGCCATACCTACAGTCTCCTACGAGCAGTACTTC.